This is a list of T cell receptor beta chains from one sample in a study of T cell changes during pregnancy in multiple sclerosis. Sequenced by immunoSEQ multiplex PCR; TCRdb stores in-frame clones only, minus some. The sample consists of 70,000 to 95,000 clones, about 93% of them appearing once. The sample was peripheral blood, taken in the second trimester of pregnancy. These receptors all come from a female donor in good health, enrolled as a control in a pregnancy study. CDR3s include the opening cysteine and the closing phenylalanine or tryptophan. D genes are given only for firm matches. Size is stated for part of the rows, as once, few or many counts, or as a class when the clone is expanded.

clone_size	v_call	d_call	j_call	cdr3_nt	cdr3_aa
-	TRBV13	-	TRBJ2-3	TGTGCCAGCAGCTTAGAGGGCGGCGGGGGCCCCACAGATACGCAGTATTTT	CASSLEGGGGPTDTQYF
-	TRBV9	-	TRBJ1-2	TGTGCCAGCACCCGTGATTCCCAGGAAGGTGGCTACACCTTC	CASTRDSQEGGYTF
once	TRBV5-1	-	TRBJ1-1	TGCGCCAGCAGCTTGGGACAAGTCGGCACTGAAGCTTTCTTT	CASSLGQVGTEAFF
-	TRBV6-6	TRBD1	TRBJ2-7	TGTGCCAGCAGTTCTACCGGGACAGGGTCCTACGAGCAGTACTTC	CASSSTGTGSYEQYF
-	TRBV5-6	TRBD1	TRBJ1-2	TGTGCCAGCAGCAAGGACAGGGTGGGTGGCTACACCTTC	CASSKDRVGGYTF
-	TRBV4-3	TRBD2	TRBJ2-5	TGCGCCAGCAGCCGGAGCGGGGTCTTGGGAGAGACCCAGTACTTC	CASSRSGVLGETQYF
-	TRBV19	TRBD1	TRBJ2-3	TGTGCCAGTAGTATAGAGGGACAGTGGTCATCCACAGATACGCAGTATTTT	CASSIEGQWSSTDTQYF
-	TRBV4-1	-	TRBJ1-5	TGCGCCAGCAGCCAAGTTATATCCGGGGCCCAGCATTTT	CASSQVISGAQHF
-	TRBV27	-	TRBJ1-1	TGTGCCAGCAGTTTCCGGGAGATGACAAAGGGGACTGAAGCTTTCTTT	CASSFREMTKGTEAFF
-	TRBV7-2	TRBD1	TRBJ1-6	TGTGCCAGCAGCCCCACGACGGGACAGGGGGAATCACCCCTCCACTTT	CASSPTTGQGESPLHF
-	TRBV30	-	TRBJ1-2	TGTGCCTGGACCAGCGAGGACTATGGCTACACCTTC	CAWTSEDYGYTF